The 27 T cell receptor beta chains below all came from one sample that was sequenced in a study of human T cells and chemical hapten exposure. TCRdb reprocessed the RACE reads via MiXCR and lists one record per CDR3 protein. The table has a few hundred thousand distinct CDR3 sequences, about 6% seen once. As to time point: patch test 2, 6 weeks after DPC sensitization. The treatment: therapeutic diphenylcyclopropenone sensitization with weekly scalp DPC. This material consisted of whole blood, taken in connection with sensitization to the hapten diphenylcyclopropenone (DPC). All receptors come from a woman aged 18-29 years with alopecia areata. Some clones in this sample may be carry-over from other donors' samples.

The sample holds many counts of this clonotype. The CDR3 DNA reads TGTGCCAGCAGTGACGCCGGGACACCGACGACTGGAAACACCATATATTTT. Amino acid sequence: CASSDAGTPTTGNTIYF. The gene calls are TRBV6-5 and TRBJ1-3, with D possibly TRBD1 on 6 matching bases. V lost 5 bases and J 2 bases, leaving 19 bases between the germline ends. Germline CDR1 reads MNHEY; CDR2 reads SVGAGI. The CDR3 extends over 17 amino acids.

This clonotype showed up many times. This sequence joins TRBV20-1 and TRBJ1-2; tentative D call: TRBD1 (5 bases). Per the germline V gene, CDR1 is DFQATT and CDR2 is SNEGSKA (reference sequence). Trimming stripped 0 bases from V and 7 bases from J, with 12 bases between. This CDR3 has 13 amino acids. CDR3 sequence reads: CSARDTRDAGYTF. CDR3 in DNA: TGCAGTGCTAGAGATACCAGGGATGCTGGCTACACCTTC.

This clonotype was observed at least ten times. The J gene is TRBJ1-2, the V gene TRBV7-9; no reliable D call. V shed 5 bases and J shed 5 bases, with 15 bases lying between them. This CDR3 has 14 amino acids. Germline CDR1 is SEHNR and CDR2 is FQNEAQ (reference sequence). Here the CDR3 DNA reads TGTGCCAGCAGCCCCCTTGACGATTCGTATGGCTACACCTTC. It translates to CASSPLDDSYGYTF.

The chain uses TRBV5-1 and TRBJ2-1, with 10 bases lining up with TRBD2. Trimming removed 2 bases from V and 2 bases from J; junction bases left unmatched: 4. The CDR3 covers 16 residues. Germline V gene sequence: CDR1 SGHRS, CDR2 YFSETQ. CDR3 sequence (DNA): TGCGCCAGCAGCTTTCTAGCGGGGGAACCCTACAATGAGCAGTTCTTC. It translates to CASSFLAGEPYNEQFF. Filled out from reference TRBV5-1 and TRBJ2-1, the complete variable domain reads KAGVTQTPRYLIKTRGQQVTLSCSPISGHRSVSWYQQTPGQGLQFLFEYFSETQRNKGNFPGRFSGRQFSNSRSEMNVSTLELGDSALYLCASSFLAGEPYNEQFFGPGTRLTVL.

This clonotype was observed many times. This chain joins TRBV6-2 or TRBV6-3 and TRBJ2-7; 7 bases match TRBD2. The trim removed 5 bases at V and 2 bases at J, leaving 9 bases unmatched. The CDR3 extends over 15 amino acids. CDR1 MNHEY and CDR2 SVGEGT come from the germline V gene. CDR3: CASSPSGRGTYEQYF. The CDR3, as DNA: TGTGCCAGCAGTCCCTCAGGGCGGGGGACCTACGAGCAGTACTTC.

This clonotype has ten or more counts. The genes are TRBV7-9 and TRBJ2-7; possible D gene TRBD2, 5 bases. This CDR3 has 12 amino acids. V was trimmed by 6 bases and J by 2 bases, leaving 8 bases between them. CDR1 SEHNR and CDR2 FQNEAQ come from the germline V gene (reference sequence). The CDR3 bases are TGTGCCAGCAGTTCCGGGACCTACGAGCAGTACTTC. Protein: CASSSGTYEQYF.

At least ten counts were recorded for this clonotype. V usage is TRBV6-1 and J usage is TRBJ1-5; D is ambiguous. The CDR3 length is 15 residues. CDR1 is MNHNS, CDR2 SASEGT, per germline. Trimming pared 4 bases from V and 0 bases from J, leaving 10 bases between. CDR3 nucleotide sequence: TGTGCCAGCAGTGTGGACTGGGGTAGCAATCAGCCCCAGCATTTT. It translates to CASSVDWGSNQPQHF.

This clonotype was found a few times. J is TRBJ1-6 and V is TRBV7-9; D remains unclear. V was cut by 5 bases and J by 13 bases, with 12 bases left in between. The CDR3 loop spans 12 amino acids. The germline V gene has CDR1 SEHNR and CDR2 FQNEAQ (reference sequence). The CDR3 DNA follows: TGTGCCAGCAGCCCCGCGGTGAAGCCCCTCCACTTT. Amino acids: CASSPAVKPLHF.

This clonotype was observed many times. J is TRBJ1-2 and V is TRBV6-5; D is possibly TRBD1 (6 bases). Trimming pared 2 bases from V and 3 bases from J, leaving 19 bases between. The CDR3 has 17 residues. From germline, CDR1 is MNHEY and CDR2 SVGAGI. The DNA for the CDR3 is TGTGCCAGCAGTTACCTTAACCCGGGACAAGGGGACTATGGCTACACCTTC. Amino acids: CASSYLNPGQGDYGYTF.

This clonotype was observed at least ten times. The chain employs TRBV27 and TRBJ1-1; the match to TRBD1 covers 7 bases. With V trimmed by 5 bases and J by 7 bases, 10 bases remained unmatched. The V gene's germline CDR1 is MNHEY and CDR2 SMNVEV (reference sequence). This CDR3 contains 14 residues. The CDR3 sequence: CASSPQDRVSEAFF. The DNA of the CDR3 is TGTGCCAGCAGTCCACAAGACAGGGTTAGTGAAGCTTTCTTT.

This clonotype has at least ten counts. This chain connects TRBV27 to TRBJ1-2; 12 bases fit TRBD1. With V trimmed by 6 bases and J by 7 bases, 12 bases remained unmatched. The V gene's germline CDR1 is MNHEY and CDR2 SMNVEV (reference sequence). There are 16 residues in the CDR3. The CDR3 spells CASSQLLGQGASGYTF. DNA of the CDR3: TGTGCCAGCAGCCAACTACTGGGACAGGGGGCGAGTGGCTACACCTTC.

The table lists this clonotype with many counts. The chain joins TRBV28 to TRBJ1-6; D may be TRBD1 (6 bases). The CDR3 totals 15 residues. Germline CDR1 and CDR2: MDHEN and SYDVKM. Trimming removed 7 bases from V and 0 bases from J, with 10 bases in between. The CDR3 sequence: CASNGGDSYNSPLHF. CDR3 sequence (DNA): TGTGCCAGCAACGGGGGCGACTCCTATAATTCACCCCTCCACTTT.

The rearrangement joins TRBV29-1 to TRBJ2-2; unclear D gene. V was pared by 6 bases and J by 4 bases, with 12 bases between. The CDR3 is 13 residues long. Germline V gene sequence: CDR1 SQVTM, CDR2 ANQGSEA. CDR3 coding DNA: TGCAGCGTCTCCTCTATGTCCACCGGGGAGCTGTTTTTT. This sequence encodes CSVSSMSTGELFF.

This clonotype was observed a few times. The J gene is TRBJ1-4, the V gene TRBV7-9, with a possible D match to TRBD1 (5 bases). V lost 6 bases and J 8 bases, leaving 16 bases between the germline ends. CDR1 is SEHNR and CDR2 is FQNEAQ in the germline V gene (reference sequence). The CDR3 is made up of 14 amino acids. Here the CDR3 reads CASSWTRGEEKLFF. The CDR3 DNA follows: TGTGCCAGCAGTTGGACACGCGGGGAAGAAAAACTGTTTTTT. Full variable domain (missing parts from reference TRBV7-9 and TRBJ1-4): DTGVSQNPRHKITKRGQNVTFRCDPISEHNRLYWYRQTLGQGPEFLTYFQNEAQLEKSRLLSDRFSAERPKGSFSTLEIQRTEQGDSAMYLCASSWTRGEEKLFFGSGTQLSVL.

The chain carries TRBV29-1 and TRBJ2-3; D gene ambiguous. Between the trimmed V and J ends, which lost 4 bases and 9 bases, there was a span of 11 bases. CDR1 and CDR2 (germline): SQVTM, ANQGSEA. This CDR3 spans 11 amino acids. The CDR3 reads CSVGRGDTQYF. CDR3 in DNA: TGCAGCGTTGGACGAGGTGACACGCAGTATTTT.

This clonotype was counted only a few times. The J gene is TRBJ1-2, the V gene TRBV6-5; D is unresolved. The length of the CDR3 is 14 residues. The ends were cut back, 2 bases at V and 8 bases at J, with 15 bases in the middle. From germline, CDR1 is MNHEY and CDR2 SVGAGI. The CDR3 nucleotides read TGTGCCAGCAGTTACGCAGGCGGCAGCAGGGGCTACACCTTC. Encoded protein: CASSYAGGSRGYTF.

The chain is built from TRBV5-1 and TRBJ2-5; 8 bases match TRBD2. The junction had 4 bases not matched to a gene; V was cut back by 3 bases and J by 3 bases. CDR1 and CDR2 from the germline V gene are SGHRS and YFSETQ. This CDR3 has 14 amino acids. The CDR3 nucleotides read TGCGCCAGCAGCTCCGGGACTAGGGAAGAGACCCAGTACTTC. Translated, it gives CASSSGTREETQYF.

The CDR3 region has the DNA TGTGCCAGCAGTTATCATACTGGGGCCAACGTCCTGACTTTC. Translation: CASSYHTGANVLTF. This chain links TRBV6-2 or TRBV6-3 with TRBJ2-6; unclear D gene. From germline, CDR1 is MNHEY and CDR2 SVGEGT. The CDR3 contains 14 residues. With 3 bases removed from V and 2 bases from J, the gap between germline ends came to 5 bases.

This clonotype was detected only a few times. The CDR3 protein is CASTLNGAVSNTGELFF. CDR3 in DNA: TGTGCCAGCACCCTAAATGGGGCAGTATCGAACACCGGGGAGCTGTTTTTT. The rearrangement joins TRBV12-3 or TRBV12-4 to TRBJ2-2, with D tentatively TRBD1 (5 bases). This CDR3 is built from 17 residues. Trimming removed 7 bases from V and 0 bases from J, with 18 bases in between.

This clonotype has at least ten counts. V is TRBV7-9 and J is TRBJ2-7; perhaps TRBD2 as D (6 bases). V was clipped by 5 bases and J by 6 bases, with 17 bases between them. This CDR3 has 14 residues. Germline V lookup: CDR1 SEHNR, CDR2 FQNEAQ (reference sequence). The CDR3 here is CASSPEGTLIEQYF. The CDR3 DNA sequence: TGTGCCAGCAGCCCGGAGGGTACACTAATCGAGCAGTACTTC.

This clonotype was recorded at least ten times. The chain uses TRBV6-6 and TRBJ1-1, with D possibly being TRBD1 (6 bases). Germline CDR1 reads MNHNY; CDR2 reads SVGAGI (reference sequence). The CDR3 is 14 residues long. The V end lost 8 bases, the J end lost 5 bases, and 18 bases lay between the germline ends. The CDR3 protein is CASRIGGSGTEAFF. DNA of the CDR3: TGTGCCAGCCGAATCGGGGGCAGTGGGACTGAAGCTTTCTTT.

The CDR3 nucleotides are TGTGCCACCAGTGACCCGACTAGTCTGGCAGATACGCAGTATTTT. Its protein is CATSDPTSLADTQYF. V and J are TRBV24-1 and TRBJ2-3, with a weak D call TRBD2 (6 bases). Trimming took off 4 bases at V and 4 bases at J, with 14 bases between the two ends. CDR3 length: 15 residues. Germline values: CDR1 KGHDR, CDR2 SFDVKD.

This clonotype was found many times. An end of the junction differs from the germline gene, which may be a read error. This sequence joins TRBV20-1 and TRBJ1-1, with no clear D. In germline, CDR1 is DFQATT, CDR2 SNEGSKA (reference sequence). This CDR3 is built from 13 residues. In DNA, the CDR3 is TGCAGTGCTAGCCCAGGCGTGAAGACTGAAGCTTTCTTT. Amino acid sequence: CSASPGVKTEAFF.

V usage is TRBV10-3 and J usage is TRBJ2-2; D remains ambiguous. CDR3 length: 12 residues. V was clipped by 6 bases and J by 2 bases, with 4 bases between them. Germline V lookup: CDR1 ENHRY, CDR2 SYGVKD. This chain's CDR3 is CAIRSNTGELFF. CDR3 DNA sequence: TGTGCCATCAGATCAAACACCGGGGAGCTGTTTTTT.

The genes are TRBV10-3 and TRBJ1-2; no firm D call. The CDR3 extends over 14 amino acids. V lost 2 bases, J lost 1 base, and 8 bases lay in between. Germline CDR1 reads ENHRY; CDR2 reads SYGVKD. CDR3 bases: TGTGCCATCAGTGAGAACGGGGATAACTATGGCTACACCTTC. The encoded protein is CAISENGDNYGYTF.

This clonotype showed up just a few times. The chain recombines TRBV2 with TRBJ1-1; a possible D gene is TRBD1 (5 bases). The germline V and J ends were trimmed by 4 bases and 3 bases, with 15 bases remaining between them. The CDR3 length is 15 residues. Germline V lookup: CDR1 SNHLY, CDR2 FYNNEI. CDR3 residues: CASSGGQGMYTEAFF. CDR3 coding DNA: TGTGCCAGCAGTGGCGGTCAGGGAATGTACACTGAAGCTTTCTTT.

The table lists this clonotype with many counts. CDR3 sequence: CASRGPSRNTEAFF. CDR3 DNA: TGTGCCAGCAGGGGACCTTCCAGGAACACTGAAGCTTTCTTT. The chain couples TRBV12-3 or TRBV12-4 to TRBJ1-1; D is perhaps TRBD1 (5 bases). The CDR3 is made up of 14 amino acids. The V and J ends lost 6 bases and 1 base respectively, with 12 bases between them.